Below, 8 T cell receptor beta chains from the same sample are listed, as sequenced in a study of blood T cell repertoires in COVID-19 (dated by TCRdb to 2018 to 2020). The receptor library was made with the immunoSEQ multiplex PCR assay. What TCRdb holds here is the immuneACCESS table cut down to in-frame rearrangements. Part of the clones is not present; checked against another copy, under half of the missing clones reflect an unresolved V gene, and the others are unexplained. This sample is represented by approximately 180,000 clones; 87% of them were singletons. The top ten clones comprise 2% to 3% of the sample. Specimen: peripheral blood. The receptors come from a man aged 35-49 years with active or convalescent COVID-19.

The rearrangement joins TRBV11-2 to TRBJ1-4; 7 bases map to TRBD1. This CDR3 region has 15 residues. Germline assignment: CDR1 SGHAT and CDR2 FQNNGV. The junction had 9 bases not matched to a gene; V was cut back by 6 bases and J by 5 bases. The CDR3 DNA reads TGTGCCAGCAGTTGGTGGGGGGACAGAAATGAAAAACTGTTTTTT. Its protein is CASSWWGDRNEKLFF. The full variable domain, its missing parts supplied by reference TRBV11-2 and TRBJ1-4, is EAGVAQSPRYKIIEKRQSVAFWCNPISGHATLYWYQQILGQGPKLLIQFQNNGVVDDSQLPKDRFSAERLKGVDSTLKIQPAKLEDSAVYLCASSWWGDRNEKLFFGSGTQLSVL.

The rearrangement joins TRBV18 to TRBJ2-2, with 8 bases fitting TRBD2. Trimming cost V 2 bases and J 6 bases; bases outside gene matches: 8. Germline-derived CDR1 and CDR2 are KGHSH and LQKENI. The CDR3 runs 16 residues. In DNA, the CDR3 is TGTGCCAGCTCACCAAATCCCCCGGGAGGGCCCGGGGAGCTGTTTTTT. It yields the protein CASSPNPPGGPGELFF.

The genes are TRBV9 and TRBJ2-4; 8 bases align to TRBD2. This CDR3 has 14 amino acids. The V gene's germline CDR1 is SGDLS and CDR2 YYNGEE. The trim removed 3 bases at V and 11 bases at J, leaving 10 bases unmatched. The chain's CDR3 is CASSASGGAGVQYF. The CDR3 coding sequence is TGTGCCAGCAGCGCCTCCGGGGGGGCTGGTGTTCAGTACTTC. The full variable domain, completed using reference TRBV9 and TRBJ2-4, is DSGVTQTPKHLITATGQRVTLRCSPRSGDLSVYWYQQSLDQGLQFLIQYYNGEERAKGNILERFSAQQFPDLHSELNLSSLELGDSALYFCASSASGGAGVQYFGAGTRLSVL.

The chain has TRBV2 and TRBJ2-3; D is possibly TRBD2 (7 bases). The CDR3 covers 14 residues. V was trimmed by 7 bases and J by 3 bases, leaving 14 bases between them. Germline V CDR1 and CDR2: SNHLY, FYNNEI. The CDR3 nucleotides are TGTGCCAGCACGAGGGGGGGCCCTACAGATACGCAGTATTTT. Amino acid sequence: CASTRGGPTDTQYF.

The chain has TRBV7-9 and TRBJ2-4; a possible D gene is TRBD2 (6 bases). There are 17 residues in the CDR3. Germline-derived CDR1 and CDR2 are SEHNR and FQNEAQ (reference sequence). V lost 1 base, J lost 9 bases, and 22 bases lay in between. This CDR3 reads CASSLDEGVEGNSIQYF. The CDR3 bases are TGTGCCAGCAGCTTAGATGAGGGCGTGGAGGGAAATAGCATTCAGTACTTC.

The CDR3 region is CASGYGTDTQYF. For the CDR3, the DNA is TGTGCCAGCGGGTATGGCACAGATACGCAGTATTTT. This sequence joins TRBV19 and TRBJ2-3; D is uncertain. Trimming left V 9 bases short and J 1 base short, with 8 bases between. CDR3 length: 12 amino acids. Germline CDR1 is LNHDA and CDR2 is SQIVND (reference sequence).

This chain uses TRBV13 with TRBJ2-7, with D perhaps TRBD2 (6 bases). The CDR3 is made up of 15 amino acids. The V end was cut by 5 bases, the J end by 0 bases, with 14 bases between. Germline CDR1 PRHDT, CDR2 FYEKMQ (reference sequence). This chain's CDR3 is CASSPGLFFSYEQYF. The CDR3, as DNA: TGTGCCAGCAGCCCAGGACTATTTTTCTCCTACGAGCAGTACTTC.

The V gene is TRBV18, the J gene TRBJ2-5; a possible D gene is TRBD1 (6 bases). The germline V gene encodes CDR1 KGHSH and CDR2 LQKENI. This CDR3 contains 16 residues. V gave up 3 bases and J gave up 2 bases, with 16 bases separating them. CDR3 sequence: CASSPPHRVLQETQYF. As DNA, the CDR3 is TGTGCCAGCTCACCCCCTCACAGGGTTCTACAAGAGACCCAGTACTTC.